The rows below give T cell receptor beta chains drawn from one sample of a study of blood T cells in healthy people across ages. Each CDR3 protein is one row after TCRdb ran MiXCR on the 5' RACE reads. The sample comprises about 830,000 distinct CDR3 sequences, 62% of which are singletons, and 25% to 35% rests with the top ten. What was sequenced was blood. These receptors all stem from a man aged 30 to 45 in good health. The CDR3 runs from the conserved cysteine through the conserved F or W. The order of the fields is D gene, clone size, V gene, J gene, CDR3 protein, CDR3 DNA. The D gene is left open where the match is weak. Clone size is shown for a subset of rows, as once, few, many or a class of expanded clone.

D: TRBD1; size: few; V: TRBV6-5; J: TRBJ1-2; CDR3: CASSPLQGAGGYTF; DNA: TGTGCCAGCAGCCCACTACAGGGGGCAGGCGGCTACACCTTC
D: TRBD2; size: NA; V: TRBV7-2; J: TRBJ2-1; CDR3: CASSLPGRLAGVSSYNGQFF; DNA: TGTGCCAGCAGCTTACCGGGCAGACTAGCGGGGGTTAGCTCCTACAATGGGCAGTTCTTC
D: NA; size: few; V: TRBV7-2; J: TRBJ2-3; CDR3: CASSSSRASDTQYF; DNA: TGTGCCAGCAGCTCATCACGGGCCTCAGATACGCAGTATTTT
D: TRBD1; size: NA; V: TRBV28; J: TRBJ1-4; CDR3: CASRPQDRDGEKLFF; DNA: TGTGCCAGCAGACCCCAGGACAGGGACGGTGAAAAACTGTTTTTT
D: NA; size: once; V: TRBV2; J: TRBJ1-2; CDR3: CASMGVYGYTF; DNA: TGTGCCAGCATGGGGGTCTATGGCTACACCTTC
D: TRBD2; size: NA; V: TRBV4-3; J: TRBJ2-7; CDR3: CASSQDQGTSPYEQYF; DNA: TGCGCCAGCAGCCAAGATCAGGGGACTAGTCCCTACGAGCAGTACTTC
D: NA; size: few; V: TRBV10-3; J: TRBJ1-2; CDR3: CAISESASLSNYGYTF; DNA: TGTGCCATCAGTGAGTCAGCGTCCCTCTCTAACTATGGCTACACCTTC
D: TRBD2; size: NA; V: TRBV7-2; J: TRBJ2-3; CDR3: CASAGGPTDTQYF; DNA: TGTGCCAGCGCGGGGGGCCCCACAGATACGCAGTATTTT
D: NA; size: NA; V: TRBV20-1; J: TRBJ2-1; CDR3: CSARPRRYNEQFF; DNA: TGCAGTGCAAGACCCCGGAGGTACAATGAGCAGTTCTTC
D: TRBD2; size: NA; V: TRBV9; J: TRBJ2-1; CDR3: CASSSGGSGVYNEQFF; DNA: TGTGCCAGCAGCTCCGGGGGGTCGGGGGTATACAATGAGCAGTTCTTC
D: TRBD1; size: few; V: TRBV4-3; J: TRBJ1-2; CDR3: CASSQDQGGAYYGYTF; DNA: TGCGCCAGCAGCCAAGATCAAGGGGGCGCGTACTATGGCTACACCTTC
D: NA; size: NA; V: TRBV9; J: TRBJ2-5; CDR3: CASSVGWQQETQYF; DNA: TGTGCCAGCAGCGTAGGTTGGCAGCAAGAGACCCAGTACTTC
D: TRBD2; size: NA; V: TRBV10-3; J: TRBJ2-5; CDR3: CAAQQTSGAQETQYF; DNA: TGTGCCGCTCAGCAGACTAGCGGGGCCCAGGAGACCCAGTACTTC
D: NA; size: NA; V: TRBV15; J: TRBJ2-6; CDR3: CATSSDGLGRPSGANVLTF; DNA: TGTGCCACCAGCAGTGACGGTTTGGGCAGGCCCTCTGGGGCCAACGTCCTGACTTTC
D: NA; size: once; V: TRBV4-2; J: TRBJ2-3; CDR3: CASSQVTSSGDTQYF; DNA: TGTGCCAGCAGCCAAGTAACTAGCTCGGGGGATACGCAGTATTTT
D: TRBD1; size: once; V: TRBV7-2; J: TRBJ1-2; CDR3: CASSLAWTGYGYTF; DNA: TGTGCCAGCAGCTTAGCGTGGACAGGGTACGGCTACACCTTC
D: TRBD2; size: NA; V: TRBV7-2; J: TRBJ2-7; CDR3: CASSRATSEAYEQYF; DNA: TGTGCCAGCAGCCGTGCGACTAGCGAAGCCTACGAGCAGTACTTC
D: TRBD1; size: NA; V: TRBV7-2; J: TRBJ2-1; CDR3: CASRDGTGAWKEQFF; DNA: TGTGCCAGCAGGGACGGGACAGGGGCCTGGAAAGAGCAGTTCTTC
D: NA; size: few; V: TRBV7-9; J: TRBJ2-6; CDR3: CASSPSQTGANVLTF; DNA: TGTGCCAGCAGCCCCTCTCAGACTGGGGCCAACGTCCTGACTTTC
D: NA; size: few; V: TRBV29-1; J: TRBJ2-5; CDR3: CSGRGQETQYF; DNA: TGCAGTGGCCGAGGTCAAGAGACCCAGTACTTC
D: NA; size: few; V: TRBV4-2; J: TRBJ2-1; CDR3: CASSQVGRYENEQFF; DNA: TGTGCCAGCAGCCAAGTCGGCAGGTATGAGAATGAGCAGTTCTTC
D: NA; size: NA; V: TRBV6-2/TRBV6-3; J: TRBJ1-1; CDR3: CASGGGLEAFF; DNA: TGTGCCAGCGGAGGCGGCCTTGAAGCTTTCTTT
D: NA; size: many; V: TRBV7-9; J: TRBJ1-6; CDR3: CASSSDSPSPLHF; DNA: TGTGCCAGCAGCTCCGACAGTCCTTCACCCCTCCACTTT
D: TRBD1; size: NA; V: TRBV10-3; J: TRBJ1-1; CDR3: CAISVQGTGDLNTEAFF; DNA: TGTGCCATCAGTGTACAGGGGACAGGTGATTTGAACACTGAAGCTTTCTTT
D: TRBD2; size: NA; V: TRBV20-1; J: TRBJ2-1; CDR3: CSARGPAGGRDEQFF; DNA: TGCAGTGCTAGAGGACCAGCGGGGGGGCGGGATGAGCAGTTCTTC
D: NA; size: NA; V: TRBV7-2; J: TRBJ2-7; CDR3: CASSYYSLGSYEQYF; DNA: TGTGCCAGCAGCTACTATAGCCTAGGGTCCTACGAGCAGTACTTC
D: NA; size: NA; V: TRBV12-3/TRBV12-4; J: TRBJ2-7; CDR3: CASSDGTQSYEQYF; DNA: TGTGCCAGCAGTGATGGGACTCAATCATACGAGCAGTACTTC